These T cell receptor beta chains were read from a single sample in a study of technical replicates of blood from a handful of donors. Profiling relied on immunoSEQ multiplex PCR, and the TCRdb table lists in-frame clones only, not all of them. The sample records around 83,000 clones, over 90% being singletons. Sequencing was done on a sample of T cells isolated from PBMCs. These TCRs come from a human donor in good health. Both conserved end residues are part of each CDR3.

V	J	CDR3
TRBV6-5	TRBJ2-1	CASSYGGRAQDEQFF
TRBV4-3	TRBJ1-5	CASSQDRSYQPQHF
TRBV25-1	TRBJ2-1	CASSEPGLAGYNEQFF
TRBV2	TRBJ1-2	CASLGEAIYGYTF
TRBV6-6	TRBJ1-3	CASSPGFHLSGNTIYF
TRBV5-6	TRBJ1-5	CASSLRQNQPQHF
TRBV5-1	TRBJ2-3	CASPPAGGVTDTQYF
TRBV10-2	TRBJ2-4	CASRQTYSFQYF
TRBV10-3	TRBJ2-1	CAISETYDNEQFF
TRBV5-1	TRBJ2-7	CASSLSQGVHEQYF
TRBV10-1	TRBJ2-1	CASGLAGGGGEQFF
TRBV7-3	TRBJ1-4	CASSPYRGREEKLFF
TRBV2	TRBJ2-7	CASSADAYEQYF
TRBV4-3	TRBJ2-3	CASSQGQGTADTQYF
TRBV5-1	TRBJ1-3	CASSLASAPVGNTIYF
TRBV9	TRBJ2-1	CASSLPTDSRRDFSYNEQFF
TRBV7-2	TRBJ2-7	CASSFWREAVDEQYF